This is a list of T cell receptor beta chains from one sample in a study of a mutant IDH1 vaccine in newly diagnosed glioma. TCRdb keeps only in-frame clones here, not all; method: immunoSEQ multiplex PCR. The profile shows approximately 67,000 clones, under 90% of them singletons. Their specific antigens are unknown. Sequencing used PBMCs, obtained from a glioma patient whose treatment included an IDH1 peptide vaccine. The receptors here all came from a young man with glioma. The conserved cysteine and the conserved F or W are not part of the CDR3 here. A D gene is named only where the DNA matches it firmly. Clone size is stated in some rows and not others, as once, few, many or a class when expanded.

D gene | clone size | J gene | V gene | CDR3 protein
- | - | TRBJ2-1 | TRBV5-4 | ASSGVSEQF
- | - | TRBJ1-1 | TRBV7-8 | ASSPPASGRWNTEAF
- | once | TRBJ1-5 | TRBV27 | ASSPPARPQH
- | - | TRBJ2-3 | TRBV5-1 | ASSLRPSPTDTQY
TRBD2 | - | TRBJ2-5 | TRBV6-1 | ASSGLAGVQETQY
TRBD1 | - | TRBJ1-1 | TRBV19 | ASSSQGGTEAF
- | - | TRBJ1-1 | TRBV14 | ASSARGWGEAF
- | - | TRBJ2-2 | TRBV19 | ASSIEGGNTGELF
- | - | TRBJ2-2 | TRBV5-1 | ASSIYRVGANTGELF
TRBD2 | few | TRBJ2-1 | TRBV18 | ASSAGTSSSYNEQF
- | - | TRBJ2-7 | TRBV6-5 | ASSYLPGEQY
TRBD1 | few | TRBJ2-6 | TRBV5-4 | ASSLQGDVLT
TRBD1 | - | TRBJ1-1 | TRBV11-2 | ASSSPPWTGEAEAF
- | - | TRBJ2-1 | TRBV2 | ASSEEESSYNEQF
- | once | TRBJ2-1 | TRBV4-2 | ASSRDANEQF
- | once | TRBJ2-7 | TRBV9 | ASSALYEQY
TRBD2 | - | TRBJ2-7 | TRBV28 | ASSPRGVPSCEQY
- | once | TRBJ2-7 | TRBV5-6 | ASSLSRQAGLHSLYEQY
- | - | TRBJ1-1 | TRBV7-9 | ASSLAVRGAEAF
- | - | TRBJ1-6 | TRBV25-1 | ASRGSRAVFAPLH
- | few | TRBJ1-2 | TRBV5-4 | ASSLAGSYGYT
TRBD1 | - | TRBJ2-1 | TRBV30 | AAKMWDRGRNEQF
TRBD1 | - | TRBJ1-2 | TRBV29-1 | SVDRQGNYGYT
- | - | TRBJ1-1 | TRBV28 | ASSFRRGIGKRTEAF
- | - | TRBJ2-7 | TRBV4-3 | ASSQGRARGGNEQY
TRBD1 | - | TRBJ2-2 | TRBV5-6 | ASSTWDRSVAGELF
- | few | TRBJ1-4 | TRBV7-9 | ASSLSPSGEKLF